This paragraph covers one TCR beta chain sequence. Its matching antigen is unknown. The gene names given are mouse names. The read terminates 4 residues before the CDR3 end, so the remaining end is supplied by the germline J gene. This entry comes from a study of CD8+ T cells in alopecia areata. The wider study: Recipient mice, approximately 6-11-week-old female C3H/HeJ animals, received skin from roughly 6-12-month-old C3H/HeJ graft donors with spontaneous alopecia.

Isolated RNA was reverse transcribed into cDNA used as the sequencing template. Data came from immunoSEQ multiplex PCR; TCRdb stores just in-frame clones and leaves some out. The counts give under 350,000 clones, none of them seen only once; 1.2% is held by the top ten. The CDR3 is made up of 15 amino acids. Germline V gene lookup returns CDR1 FNHDT and CDR2 SITEND (reference sequence). With 4 bases removed from V and 0 bases from J, the gap between germline ends came to 14 bases. A sort of pooled cutaneous lymph node cells used CD4, CD8alpha, NKG2D, NKG2ACE and other stains. Study-wide points: Among the cells sequenced in scalp samples are also the resident alphabeta T cells of normal skin. Greater clonality was observed in lesional scalp samples, especially alopecia totalis/universalis, versus normal scalp. Mice showed TCR sharing more clearly than patients did, possibly owing to HLA.

The receptor's source is a C3H/HeJ mouse with alopecia areata. The strain's MHC type: H2-k. The chain joins TRBV19 to TRBJ2-7, with a weak D call TRBD2 (6 bases). The sequenced sample consisted of CD4+ T cells sorted from a lymph node. CDR3 protein: CASSQTGQSSYEQYF. Incomplete CDR3 DNA: TGTGCCAGCAGTCAAACTGGGCAGAGCTCCTAT.